This T cell receptor (beta chain) was retrieved from a study of regulatory T cells in long-lasting Graves disease. Time point described: persistent/refractory GD, antithyroid drugs over 5 years with positive TRAb. The TCR library was made from RNA that had been extracted from PBMCs in TRIzol. Study-wide findings and caveats: There were preferences for TRBV28, TRBJ1-2 and TRBJ2-5 in persistent disease.

This CDR3 region has 18 residues. With V trimmed by 1 base and J by 4 bases, 14 bases remained unmatched. From germline, CDR1 is SGHNT and CDR2 YENEEA. Libraries of TCR beta came from iRepertoire HTBI primers plus Arm-PCR of CDR3 regions. MiXCR, applied by TCRdb to the multiplex PCR reads, yields one record per CDR3 protein. The data show roughly 500,000 distinct CDR3 sequences, 20% to 25% seen once. This clonotype was observed a handful of times. The antigen remains unidentified. V is TRBV11-3 and J is TRBJ2-7, with 9 bases aligning to TRBD2. The TCR originated in a female donor with Graves disease. The sequencing here drew on peripheral blood mononuclear cells (PBMCs), taken when the disease was refractory, from a patient treated with antithyroid drugs. CDR3 residues: CASSLGGAGGGKIYEQYF. CDR3 coding DNA: TGTGCCAGCAGCTTAGGGGGCGCGGGAGGGGGCAAGATATACGAGCAGTACTTC.